The rows below give T cell receptor beta chains drawn from one sample of a study of blood T cells in healthy people across ages. A single record per CDR3 protein comes from TCRdb applying MiXCR to the 5' RACE reads. The table includes some 1.8 million distinct CDR3 sequences, approximately 39% detected once. The sequencing input was blood. Source of these receptors: a human donor in good health. CDR3s include the opening cysteine and the closing phenylalanine or tryptophan. D genes are given only for firm matches. Expanded clones are given a class, and other clones once, few, many or no size at all.

d_gene	abundance	v_gene	j_gene	CDR3nt	CDR3aa
NA	NA	TRBV12-3/TRBV12-4	TRBJ2-7	TGTGCCAGCAGTCCAGACATCCAAAGCTCCTACGAGCAGTACTTC	CASSPDIQSSYEQYF
NA	NA	TRBV29-1	TRBJ2-7	TGCAGCGTTTACACCGAAGGGGAGCAGTACTTC	CSVYTEGEQYF
NA	few	TRBV7-2	TRBJ1-2	TGTGCCAGCAGCATAGGATCTGGAGGGGTCTATGGCTACACCTTC	CASSIGSGGVYGYTF
NA	few	TRBV6-5	TRBJ2-3	TGTGCCAGCGGGGACGTCGGCACAGATACGCAGTATTTT	CASGDVGTDTQYF
NA	few	TRBV20-1	TRBJ1-2	TGCAGTGCCGTCAATCGTGGGGGGAGGACCTACACCTTC	CSAVNRGGRTYTF
TRBD2	many	TRBV6-2/TRBV6-3	TRBJ2-3	TGTGCCACCGGACTAGCGGGGAGGACAGATACGCAGTATTTT	CATGLAGRTDTQYF
NA	few	TRBV18	TRBJ1-2	TGTGCCAGCTCACCACGACAGACCTATGGCTACACCTTC	CASSPRQTYGYTF
TRBD2	once	TRBV7-9	TRBJ2-4	TGTGCCAGCAGCCCAAACGGACTAGCGGGGGGGCCCGCCAAAAACATTCAGTACTTC	CASSPNGLAGGPAKNIQYF
TRBD1	NA	TRBV6-5	TRBJ2-7	TGTGCCGGCAGTTCCTGGGGACAGGGCTCCTACGAGCAGTACTTC	CAGSSWGQGSYEQYF
NA	few	TRBV30	TRBJ1-2	TGTGCCGCCGCCCCAGGGACCTATGGCTACACCTTC	CAAAPGTYGYTF
NA	NA	TRBV3-1	TRBJ1-2	TGTGCCAGCAGCCAAGAGGAAGACGGGCGATATGGCTACACCTTC	CASSQEEDGRYGYTF
NA	NA	TRBV28	TRBJ1-1	TGTGCCAGCAGTTTAACGGGGGTGAGCTTGAACACTGAAGCTTTCTTT	CASSLTGVSLNTEAFF
NA	few	TRBV29-1	TRBJ1-2	TGCAGCGTTGACGAGGGGAGAGGCTACACCTTC	CSVDEGRGYTF
NA	NA	TRBV5-1	TRBJ1-1	TGCGCCAGCAGCTTGGCCGCGGATCTGAACACTGAAGCTTTCTTT	CASSLAADLNTEAFF
TRBD1	NA	TRBV28	TRBJ2-3	TGTGCCAGCAGTTTGGACAGGGGGCTGTTAGATACGCAGTATTTT	CASSLDRGLLDTQYF
NA	few	TRBV9	TRBJ1-2	TGTGCCAGCAGCGTAACAGGACGGGATGGCTACACCTTC	CASSVTGRDGYTF
NA	many	TRBV7-9	TRBJ2-7	TGTGCCAGCAGCTTAGGGGATGTCTACGAGCAGTACTTC	CASSLGDVYEQYF
TRBD2	NA	TRBV20-1	TRBJ2-1	TGCAGTGCTAGAGTAGGCGGGGGGGCCATTGAGCAGTTCTTC	CSARVGGGAIEQFF
NA	NA	TRBV6-5	TRBJ1-1	TGTGCCAGCAGTTACACTCTCCTAGCTAGGGACACTGAAGCTTTCTTT	CASSYTLLARDTEAFF
TRBD2	NA	TRBV9	TRBJ2-1	TGTGCCAGCAGTCCTACGGACCCGGGACTAGCGGAGTTAAGCTCCTACAATGAGCAGTTCTTC	CASSPTDPGLAELSSYNEQFF
NA	few	TRBV6-6	TRBJ2-3	TGTGCCAGCCACTTCAACGGTGGTACTCGCACAGATACGCAGTATTTT	CASHFNGGTRTDTQYF
NA	NA	TRBV7-2	TRBJ1-2	TGTGCCAGCAGCCCACGAATCGGAGGAGACAGATCCTATGGCTACACCTTC	CASSPRIGGDRSYGYTF
NA	few	TRBV20-1	TRBJ1-1	TGCAGTGCCGCGGGGAACACTGAAGCTTTCTTT	CSAAGNTEAFF
NA	few	TRBV12-3/TRBV12-4	TRBJ1-5	TGTGCCAGCAGTCCACCCTCAGCGGGACTCAATCAGCCCCAGCATTTT	CASSPPSAGLNQPQHF
NA	few	TRBV25-1	TRBJ2-7	TGTGCCAGCAGTGACCGGACAGAAAGCTCCTACGAGCAGTACTTC	CASSDRTESSYEQYF
NA	few	TRBV7-9	TRBJ1-2	TGTGCCAGCAGCTCATCCACGGGACTGGGGATCTATGGCTACACCTTC	CASSSSTGLGIYGYTF
NA	NA	TRBV3-1	TRBJ2-3	TGTGCCAGCAGCCAAGACCAGGACGCTACGCAGTATTTT	CASSQDQDATQYF
NA	NA	TRBV5-1	TRBJ1-2	TGCGCCAGCAGCCTACGAGGGACGGAGGGGGGTAACTATGGCTACACCTTC	CASSLRGTEGGNYGYTF
TRBD1	few	TRBV6-2/TRBV6-3	TRBJ1-2	TGTGCCAGCATCCCCGGGGACAGTCAGTCTCACTATGGCTACACCTTC	CASIPGDSQSHYGYTF
NA	few	TRBV12-3/TRBV12-4	TRBJ2-1	TGTGCCAGCAGTTTATGGAAATTCACCTCCTACAATGAGCAGTTCTTC	CASSLWKFTSYNEQFF
TRBD2	few	TRBV4-2	TRBJ2-1	TGTGCCAGCAGCCAAGAGGGGCGGGGGGAGTTCCCCTACAATGAGCAGTTCTTC	CASSQEGRGEFPYNEQFF
TRBD1	NA	TRBV4-2	TRBJ1-2	TGTGCCAGCAGCCCAACTTGCGACAGGGCCCCTAGCTATGGCTACACCTTC	CASSPTCDRAPSYGYTF
TRBD2	NA	TRBV5-1	TRBJ2-1	TGCGCCAGCAGCGATGCTAGCGGGGGCAATGAGCAGTTCTTC	CASSDASGGNEQFF
NA	few	TRBV6-2/TRBV6-3	TRBJ2-7	TGTGCCAGCACCCAGGATCAGGACGGCGAGCAGTACTTC	CASTQDQDGEQYF
TRBD1	few	TRBV29-1	TRBJ1-2	TGCAGCGAATTCGCCGGGACAGGGGACGGCTACACCTTC	CSEFAGTGDGYTF
TRBD1	many	TRBV7-2	TRBJ2-1	TGTGCCAGCAGCTCCGACAGGGGCTACAATGAGCAGTTCTTC	CASSSDRGYNEQFF
NA	few	TRBV7-2	TRBJ1-4	TGTGCCAGCAGCTTAGGCCTCGAGAATGAAAAACTGTTTTTT	CASSLGLENEKLFF
NA	few	TRBV29-1	TRBJ1-1	TGCAGCGTTGGGTCGGGGAGCACTGAAGCTTTCTTT	CSVGSGSTEAFF
NA	once	TRBV6-1	TRBJ2-1	TGTGCCAGCAGTGAAGGTGTCAGGATAGCGGAGCAGTTCTTC	CASSEGVRIAEQFF
NA	few	TRBV7-2	TRBJ1-2	TGTGCCAGCAGCTTTGCTTGGGGAGGCGAAAATGGCTACACCTTC	CASSFAWGGENGYTF
NA	few	TRBV28	TRBJ2-5	TGTGCCAGCAGGGCACAGGGTTATATCGAGACCCAGTACTTC	CASRAQGYIETQYF
NA	NA	TRBV4-2	TRBJ2-3	TGTGCCAGCAGCCGCGGGGCAGGGGATACGCAGTATTTT	CASSRGAGDTQYF
NA	few	TRBV9	TRBJ1-6	TGTGCCAGCAGCGTAGGGAGGGCAGGGACCTCACCCCTCCACTTT	CASSVGRAGTSPLHF
NA	few	TRBV24-1	TRBJ2-5	TGTGCCACCAGTGATTCTGGAGAGACCCAGTACTTC	CATSDSGETQYF
NA	few	TRBV12-3/TRBV12-4	TRBJ1-1	TGTGCCAGCAGTTTGGCCTCGGGAGGGTACGCTGAAGCTTTCTTT	CASSLASGGYAEAFF
TRBD2	many	TRBV12-3/TRBV12-4	TRBJ2-7	TGTGCCAGCAGCCTAGCGGGGGCTTACTACGAGCAGTACTTC	CASSLAGAYYEQYF
NA	few	TRBV6-1	TRBJ1-5	TGTGCCAGCAGGAATTTAATCAGGGCAGTCAATCAGCCCCAGCATTTT	CASRNLIRAVNQPQHF
TRBD1	NA	TRBV6-6	TRBJ1-2	TGTGCCAGCAGCAACGGGGCAGGGGGAAACTATGGCTACACCTTC	CASSNGAGGNYGYTF
TRBD1	few	TRBV4-3	TRBJ1-2	TGCGCCAGCAGCCACCTTCAGGGGGCGGGTGGCTACACCTTC	CASSHLQGAGGYTF
TRBD2	NA	TRBV11-2	TRBJ2-3	TGTGCCAGCAGCTTCGATTCGGGGGGGAGCACAGATACGCAGTATTTT	CASSFDSGGSTDTQYF
NA	few	TRBV5-1	TRBJ2-7	TGCGCCAGCAGCTTTGGGGTTCGCTACGAGCAGTACTTC	CASSFGVRYEQYF
NA	few	TRBV4-3	TRBJ2-1	TGCGCCAGCAGCCAAGATGGGGCTAGCGACTTACTTTCCTACAATGAGCAGTTCTTC	CASSQDGASDLLSYNEQFF